What follows are 18 T cell receptor beta chains derived from one specimen sequenced in a study of blood T cell repertoires in COVID-19 (dated by TCRdb to 2020 to 2021). The library was obtained by the immunoSEQ multiplex PCR assay. Held by TCRdb, this immuneACCESS table contains in-frame sequences only and omits some clones. Under half of the omission traces to an unresolved V gene where checked; the cause of the rest is unknown. Within this sample are some 80,000 clones, with 88% of them counted one time only. Roughly 19% of the sample belongs to the ten largest clones. The sequencing sample was made of peripheral blood. Receptors originate from a human donor in a cohort sampled during active COVID-19.

The J gene is TRBJ2-7, the V gene TRBV15, with D possibly matching TRBD2 (6 bases). This CDR3 contains 16 residues. The germline gives CDR1 LNHNV, CDR2 YYDKDF (reference sequence). With 0 bases removed from V and 0 bases from J, the gap between germline ends came to 12 bases. The CDR3 coding sequence is TGTGCCACCAGCAGAGATGGCGTCGGGGGCTCCTACGAGCAGTACTTC. Encoded protein: CATSRDGVGGSYEQYF.

The chain links TRBV18 to TRBJ1-1, with a possible D match to TRBD1 (6 bases). The CDR3 sequence is 16 residues long. In germline, CDR1 is KGHSH, CDR2 LQKENI. V lost 3 bases and J lost 5, with 19 bases in between. Here the CDR3 reads CASSPGMGQVRTEAFF. In DNA, the CDR3 is TGTGCCAGCTCACCCGGGATGGGACAAGTAAGGACTGAAGCTTTCTTT.

This rearrangement joins TRBV12-3 or TRBV12-4 to TRBJ2-1; no clear D gene. The CDR3 sequence is 13 residues long. Trimming removed 3 bases from V and 4 bases from J, with 7 bases in between. CDR3 DNA sequence: TGTGCCAGCAGTTTTGCTCTATACAATGAGCAGTTCTTC. It encodes CASSFALYNEQFF.

The chain links TRBV28 to TRBJ1-5; D might be TRBD1 (5 bases). This CDR3 region has 14 residues. Looked up from germline, CDR1 is MDHEN and CDR2 is SYDVKM. V gave up 5 bases and J gave up 2 bases, with 10 bases separating them. The CDR3 coding sequence is TGTGCCAGCAGTCGGACATCCCGCAATCAGCCCCAGCATTTT. This encodes CASSRTSRNQPQHF. Full variable domain (rest looked up from reference TRBV28 and TRBJ1-5): DVKVTQSSRYLVKRTGEKVFLECVQDMDHENMFWYRQDPGLGLRLIYFSYDVKMKEKGDIPEGYSVSREKKERFSLILESASTNQTSMYLCASSRTSRNQPQHFGDGTRLSIL.

CDR3 in amino acids: CASSLRGALGDEQYF. For the CDR3, the DNA is TGCGCCAGCAGCCTGCGCGGTGCCCTCGGCGACGAGCAGTACTTC. This chain links TRBV5-1 with TRBJ2-7; D not certain. The V and J ends lost 4 bases and 5 bases respectively, with 19 bases between them. CDR1 is SGHRS and CDR2 is YFSETQ in the germline V gene. This CDR3 contains 15 residues.

The V call is TRBV12-3 or TRBV12-4, the J call TRBJ1-1; D gene ambiguous. V lost 6 bases and J 6 bases, leaving 14 bases between the germline ends. The CDR3 sequence is 13 residues long. The CDR3 DNA reads as TGTGCCAGCAGCACCCTCGGTAATGCTGAAGCTTTCTTT. It translates to CASSTLGNAEAFF.

This clone was found once. This rearrangement joins TRBV12-3 or TRBV12-4 to TRBJ2-1; D is unclear. The CDR3 is made up of 12 amino acids. The V end lost 3 bases, the J end lost 7 bases, and 7 bases lay between the germline ends. The CDR3 DNA sequence: TGTGCCAGCAGTTTTCCCGAGAATGAGCAGTTCTTC. Translation: CASSFPENEQFF.

CDR3 sequence reads: CASSWGGREKLFF. CDR3 coding DNA: TGTGCCAGCAGTTGGGGCGGGAGGGAAAAACTGTTTTTT. V usage is TRBV6-5 and J usage is TRBJ1-4, with a possible D match to TRBD1 (5 bases). With 4 bases removed from V and 8 bases from J, the gap between germline ends came to 11 bases. Per the germline V gene, CDR1 is MNHEY and CDR2 is SVGAGI. The CDR3 spans 13 residues.

The rearrangement uses TRBV11-2 and TRBJ2-5; the match to TRBD2 covers 8 bases. Trimming took 5 bases from V and 3 from J; bases not matched to a gene: 5. The CDR3 is 14 residues long. Germline-derived CDR1 and CDR2 are SGHAT and FQNNGV. DNA for the CDR3: TGTGCCAGCAGCCGAACTAGCGGCAAAGAGACCCAGTACTTC. This gives the protein CASSRTSGKETQYF.

The gene calls are TRBV7-2 and TRBJ2-5, with a weak D call TRBD2 (6 bases). The CDR3 sequence is 15 residues long. The germline CDR1 and CDR2 sequences are SGHTA and FQGNSA. V dropped 2 bases and J dropped 1 base, with 11 bases sitting between them. In DNA form, the CDR3 reads TGTGCCAGCAGCTTACAAGGGAGGATCCAAGAGACCCAGTACTTC. As protein: CASSLQGRIQETQYF.

The gene calls are TRBV18 and TRBJ1-4, with 8 bases identical to TRBD1. The CDR3 is 19 residues long. Trimming cost V 2 bases and J 7 bases; bases outside gene matches: 18. Germline loops: CDR1 KGHSH, CDR2 LQKENI. The CDR3 sequence is CASSPEDNDLRTGSEKLFF. CDR3 DNA sequence: TGTGCCAGCTCACCAGAGGATAACGACCTCAGGACAGGGAGTGAAAAACTGTTTTTT.

The J gene is TRBJ2-3, the V gene TRBV6-2 or TRBV6-3; 12 nucleotides agree with TRBD1. CDR1 and CDR2 (germline): MNHEY, SVGEGT. CDR3 length equals 15 residues. V was clipped by 6 bases and J by 9 bases; unmatched bases: 10. CDR3 protein: CASSPNRDRGRTQYF. Here the CDR3 DNA reads TGTGCCAGCAGCCCTAACCGGGACAGGGGGCGGACGCAGTATTTT.

The rearrangement joins TRBV5-1 to TRBJ1-2, with TRBD1 matching over 10 bases. Germline-derived CDR1 and CDR2 are SGHRS and YFSETQ. Trimming took 4 bases from V and 7 from J; bases not matched to a gene: 10. CDR3 length equals 15 residues. CDR3 sequence: CASSASTGGEGGYTF. The CDR3 coding sequence is TGCGCCAGCAGCGCCTCGACAGGGGGCGAAGGTGGCTACACCTTC.

V usage is TRBV6-2 or TRBV6-3 and J usage is TRBJ1-2, with TRBD1 as a possible D gene (5 bases). V was shortened by 2 bases and J by 0 bases, with 7 bases between the two germline ends. Germline CDR1 is MNHEY and CDR2 is SVGEGT. This CDR3 has 14 amino acids. CDR3 sequence: CASSYKGPNYGYTF. The CDR3 DNA reads TGTGCCAGCAGTTACAAGGGGCCTAACTATGGCTACACCTTC.

CDR3 coding DNA: TGCGCCACCACGGACCAGGGTATGAACACTGAAGCTTTCTTT. Protein product: CATTDQGMNTEAFF. This chain connects TRBV10-2 to TRBJ1-1; D is possibly TRBD1 (5 bases). This CDR3 contains 14 residues. Germline V gene lookup returns CDR1 WSHSY and CDR2 SAAADI. V lost 10 bases and J 0 bases, leaving 15 bases between the germline ends.

This clone showed up just a few times. The chain has TRBV19 and TRBJ1-1; no reliable D call. This CDR3 spans 14 amino acids. The V end was cut by 5 bases, the J end by 0 bases, with 10 bases between. Per the germline V gene, CDR1 is LNHDA and CDR2 is SQIVND (reference sequence). The CDR3 nucleotides read TGTGCCAGTAGTCCCCAGGTTATGAACACTGAAGCTTTCTTT. It yields the protein CASSPQVMNTEAFF.

The chain is built from TRBV19 and TRBJ2-5; 8 positions agree with TRBD2. Trimming cost V 4 bases and J 4 bases; bases outside gene matches: 8. Per germline, CDR1 LNHDA and CDR2 SQIVND (reference sequence). CDR3 length: 15 amino acids. CDR3 DNA: TGTGCCAGTAGTACCTCGGGGACTAGGGGAGAGACCCAGTACTTC. Encoded protein: CASSTSGTRGETQYF.

This clone occurred a few times. The chain links TRBV20-1 to TRBJ2-1; unclear D gene. CDR1 is DFQATT and CDR2 is SNEGSKA in the germline V gene (reference sequence). This CDR3 has 11 amino acids. V gave up 3 bases and J gave up 8 bases, with 8 bases separating them. The chain's CDR3 is CSASRAYEQFF. The CDR3 DNA is TGCAGTGCTAGTCGCGCCTATGAGCAGTTCTTC.